The text below deals with one T cell receptor beta chain. Its antigen is as yet unknown. Germline V gives CDR1 SGHTA, CDR2 FQGNSA. The CDR3 contains 15 residues. Trimming removed 5 bases at V and 0 bases at J, with 8 bases between. Assay used: immunoSEQ multiplex PCR; TCRdb lists only in-frame clones, some missing. The sample includes 250,000 or so clones, roughly 89% of them seen just once. This entry is derived from a study of Ad26.COV2.S vaccination and SARS-CoV-2 variants. Treatment of the sample: 19 received Ad26.COV2.S at low or high dose, single or two shots; several received placebo; per-sample allocation not given. Repertoires come from day 63 after the first vaccine or placebo injection. General observations from the study: The study found similar non-spike TCR breadth in vaccine and placebo recipients.

V is TRBV7-2 and J is TRBJ2-6; D gene ambiguous. This sequence was found in a person between 18 and 65 years old who received the Ad26.COV2.S COVID-19 vaccine or a placebo. The sequencing here drew on peripheral blood, taken in a trial of Ad26.COV2.S vaccine versus placebo. CDR3 residues: CASSPWGSGANVLTF. CDR3 coding DNA: TGTGCCAGCAGCCCCTGGGGCTCTGGGGCCAACGTCCTGACTTTC.